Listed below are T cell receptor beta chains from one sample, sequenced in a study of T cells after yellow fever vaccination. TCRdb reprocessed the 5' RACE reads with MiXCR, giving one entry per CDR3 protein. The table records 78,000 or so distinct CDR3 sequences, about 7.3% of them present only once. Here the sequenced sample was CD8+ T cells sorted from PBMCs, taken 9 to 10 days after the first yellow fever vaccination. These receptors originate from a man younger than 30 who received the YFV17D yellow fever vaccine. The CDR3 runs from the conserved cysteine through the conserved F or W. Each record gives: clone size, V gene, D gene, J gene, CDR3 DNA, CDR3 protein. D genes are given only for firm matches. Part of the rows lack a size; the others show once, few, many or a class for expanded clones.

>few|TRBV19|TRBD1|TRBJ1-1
TGTGCCAGTAATATACAGGGGTTCCGGGAAGCTTTCTTT
CASNIQGFREAFF
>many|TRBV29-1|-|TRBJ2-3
TGCAGCGTTGAGGCCTTGGATTCCTCTTTT
CSVEALDSSF
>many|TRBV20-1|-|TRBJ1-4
TGCAGTGCCTTAGGAGCCCATTTAAATGAAAAACTGTTTTTT
CSALGAHLNEKLFF
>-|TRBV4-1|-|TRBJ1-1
TGCGCCAGCAGCCAAGTTATGAACACTGAAGCTTTCTTT
CASSQVMNTEAFF
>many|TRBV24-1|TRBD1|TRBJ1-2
TGTGCCACCAGTGATCCCGGGACAGTCTATGGCTACACCTTC
CATSDPGTVYGYTF
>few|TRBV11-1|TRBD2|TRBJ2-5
TGTGCCAGCAGCCTCGGGACTAGCGGGGGGAGCTCCCAAGAGACCCAGTACTTC
CASSLGTSGGSSQETQYF
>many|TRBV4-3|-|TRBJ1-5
TGCGCCAGCAGCCACGGCTGGGGGGCAGATCAGCCCCAGCATTTT
CASSHGWGADQPQHF
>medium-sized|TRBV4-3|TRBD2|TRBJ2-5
TGCGCCAGCAGCCAAGAGCGGGGGGGCCAAGAGACCCAGTACTTC
CASSQERGGQETQYF
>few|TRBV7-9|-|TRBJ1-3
TGTGCCAGCAGCTTAGGGGGAAGCACCATATATTTT
CASSLGGSTIYF
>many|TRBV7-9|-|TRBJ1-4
TGTGCCGGGGAACCGACAACTAATGAAAAACTGTTTTTT
CAGEPTTNEKLFF
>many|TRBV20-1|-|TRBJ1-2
TGCAGTGCTAGAGAGGGTATCACACTCCCCCCTAACTATGGCTACACCTTC
CSAREGITLPPNYGYTF
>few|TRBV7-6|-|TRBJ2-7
TGTGCCAGCAGCTCTGACCCGTCCTACGAGCAGTACTTC
CASSSDPSYEQYF
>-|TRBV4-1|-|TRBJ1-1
TGCGCCAGCAGCCAAGTAGCTGTAACTGAAGCTTTCTTT
CASSQVAVTEAFF
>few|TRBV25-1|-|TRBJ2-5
TGTGCCAGCAGTGAGGAGGAGGGGCATCAAGAGACCCAGTACTTC
CASSEEEGHQETQYF
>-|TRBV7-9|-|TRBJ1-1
TGTGCCAGCAGGAGGGACGCCGAAGCTTTCTTT
CASRRDAEAFF
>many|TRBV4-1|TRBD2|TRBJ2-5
TGCGCCAGCAGCCAAGTCCTAGCGGGGGGTAAAGAGACCCAGTACTTC
CASSQVLAGGKETQYF
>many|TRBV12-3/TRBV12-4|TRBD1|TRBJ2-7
TGTGCCAGCAGTTTAGTTTTTGGGGAGGACAGGGTCGGTGAGCAGTACTTC
CASSLVFGEDRVGEQYF
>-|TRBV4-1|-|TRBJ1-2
TGCGCCAGCAGCCAAGATGGCGGACCTAACTATGGCTACACCTTC
CASSQDGGPNYGYTF
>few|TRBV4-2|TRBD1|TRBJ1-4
TGTGCCAGCAGCCAAGACCCCGGACAGGGGGCTGAAAAACTGTTTTTT
CASSQDPGQGAEKLFF
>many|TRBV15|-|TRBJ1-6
TGTGCCACCAGCGTGGGACTTGGGGAATATCCCCTCCACTTT
CATSVGLGEYPLHF
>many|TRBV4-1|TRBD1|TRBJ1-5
TGCGCCAGCAGCCAAGGGACAGGATGGGATCAGCCCCAGCATTTT
CASSQGTGWDQPQHF
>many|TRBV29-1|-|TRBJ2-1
TGCAGCGTTGAACACGGGGCCGTCCACAATGAGCAGTTCTTC
CSVEHGAVHNEQFF
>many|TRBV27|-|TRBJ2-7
TGTGCCAGCAGTTTAATGGTGGGCAGGGGATACGAGCAGTACTTC
CASSLMVGRGYEQYF
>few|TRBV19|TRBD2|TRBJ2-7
TGTGCCAGTAGTATGAGCGGGGCATACGAGCAGTACTTC
CASSMSGAYEQYF
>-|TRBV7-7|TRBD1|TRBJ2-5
TGTGCTAGCAGCTTAAGGACAGGGGTTCTCCAAGAGACCCAGTACTTC
CASSLRTGVLQETQYF
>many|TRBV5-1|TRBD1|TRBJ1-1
TGCGCCAGCAAGACAGGGGGAACTGAAGCTTTCTTT
CASKTGGTEAFF
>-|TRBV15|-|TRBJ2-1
TGTGCCACCAGCATAGTGGACGGACTATACAATGAGCAGTTCTTC
CATSIVDGLYNEQFF
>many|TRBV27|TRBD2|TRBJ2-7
TGTGCCAGCAGTTCAGGGACTAGCGGGGCCTACGAGCAGTACTTC
CASSSGTSGAYEQYF
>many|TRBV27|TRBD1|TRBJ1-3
TGTGCCAGCAGTTTATCCCCAGGGGGAATGGCAGGAAACACCATATATTTT
CASSLSPGGMAGNTIYF
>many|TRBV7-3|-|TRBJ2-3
TGTGCCAGCAGCTTAAAGGGTAGGACAGATACGCAGTATTTT
CASSLKGRTDTQYF
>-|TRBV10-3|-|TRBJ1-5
TGTGCCATCAGTGAGTCGGGGGGAGGCAGCAATCAGCCCCAGCATTTT
CAISESGGGSNQPQHF
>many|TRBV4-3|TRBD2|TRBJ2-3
TGCGCCAGCAGCCAAGATAGCGGGGGAGCCGGTGATACGCAGTATTTT
CASSQDSGGAGDTQYF
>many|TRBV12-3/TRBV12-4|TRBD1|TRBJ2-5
TGTGCCAGCAGTCTAAGGGCTCGGGACAGCCAAGAGACCCAGTACTTC
CASSLRARDSQETQYF
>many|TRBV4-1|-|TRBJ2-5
TGCGCCAGCAGCCTTAGATGGGGCAATAACCAAGAGACCCAGTACTTC
CASSLRWGNNQETQYF
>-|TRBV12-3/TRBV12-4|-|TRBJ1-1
TGTGCCAGCAGTTTAGGTAGGGTGGGCACTGAAGCTTTCTTT
CASSLGRVGTEAFF
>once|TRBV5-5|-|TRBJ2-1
TGTGCCATCAGCCGGGGGCGGAATGAGCAGTTCTTC
CAISRGRNEQFF